Shown below are 5 T cell receptor beta chains from a single sample sequenced in a study of blood T cell repertoires in COVID-19. The protocol was immunoSEQ multiplex PCR, while the TCRdb copy is restricted to in-frame clones and leaves out a portion. The sample has approximately 130,000 clones, 70% to 90% seen once; the top ten hold 7.6%. The sequenced material came from peripheral blood. The origin of the receptors is a man aged 50-60 years with acute or convalescent COVID-19.

The chain is built from TRBV19 and TRBJ2-5, with 12 bases fitting TRBD1. The CDR3 runs 15 residues. The germline CDR1 and CDR2 sequences are LNHDA and SQIVND (reference sequence). Unmatched junction bases numbered 6, after V lost 5 bases and J lost 5 bases. The CDR3 sequence is CASSRDRGPLETQYF. CDR3 nucleotide sequence: TGTGCCAGTAGTCGGGACAGGGGGCCTTTGGAGACCCAGTACTTC.

The chain recombines TRBV15 with TRBJ2-7, with a possible D match to TRBD2 (6 bases). With 0 bases removed from V and 3 bases from J, the gap between germline ends came to 15 bases. Germline CDR1 is LNHNV and CDR2 is YYDKDF (reference sequence). This CDR3 comprises 16 residues. CDR3 bases: TGTGCCACCAGCAGAGAGGGATACGGGAGTAGCTACGAGCAGTACTTC. This codes for CATSREGYGSSYEQYF.

The rearrangement joins TRBV13 to TRBJ2-7, with D tentatively TRBD2 (5 bases). The CDR3 totals 13 residues. Germline V gene lookup returns CDR1 PRHDT and CDR2 FYEKMQ (reference sequence). The V and J ends lost 5 bases and 2 bases respectively, with 10 bases between them. The DNA of the CDR3 is TGTGCCAGCAGCCTTGGAGCGGCCTACGAGCAGTACTTC. Translating it yields CASSLGAAYEQYF.

V gene TRBV5-6 combines with J gene TRBJ2-1; 10 bases map to TRBD2. The CDR3 is 16 amino acids. The V segment lost 1 base and the J segment 6 bases; nucleotides outside the gene matches: 7. Germline assignment: CDR1 SGHDT and CDR2 YYEEEE. The CDR3 protein is CASSLSVAGGLNEQFF. The CDR3 coding sequence is TGTGCCAGCAGCTTGTCGGTAGCGGGAGGCCTCAATGAGCAGTTCTTC.

The chain is built from TRBV20-1 and TRBJ1-2; tentatively, D is TRBD1 (5 bases). The CDR3 spans 12 residues. V was cut by 3 bases and J by 4 bases, with 9 bases left in between. Per germline, CDR1 DFQATT and CDR2 SNEGSKA (reference sequence). CDR3 nucleotides: TGCAGTGCTAGTATGGGGGGCTATGGCTACACCTTC. Its translation: CSASMGGYGYTF.